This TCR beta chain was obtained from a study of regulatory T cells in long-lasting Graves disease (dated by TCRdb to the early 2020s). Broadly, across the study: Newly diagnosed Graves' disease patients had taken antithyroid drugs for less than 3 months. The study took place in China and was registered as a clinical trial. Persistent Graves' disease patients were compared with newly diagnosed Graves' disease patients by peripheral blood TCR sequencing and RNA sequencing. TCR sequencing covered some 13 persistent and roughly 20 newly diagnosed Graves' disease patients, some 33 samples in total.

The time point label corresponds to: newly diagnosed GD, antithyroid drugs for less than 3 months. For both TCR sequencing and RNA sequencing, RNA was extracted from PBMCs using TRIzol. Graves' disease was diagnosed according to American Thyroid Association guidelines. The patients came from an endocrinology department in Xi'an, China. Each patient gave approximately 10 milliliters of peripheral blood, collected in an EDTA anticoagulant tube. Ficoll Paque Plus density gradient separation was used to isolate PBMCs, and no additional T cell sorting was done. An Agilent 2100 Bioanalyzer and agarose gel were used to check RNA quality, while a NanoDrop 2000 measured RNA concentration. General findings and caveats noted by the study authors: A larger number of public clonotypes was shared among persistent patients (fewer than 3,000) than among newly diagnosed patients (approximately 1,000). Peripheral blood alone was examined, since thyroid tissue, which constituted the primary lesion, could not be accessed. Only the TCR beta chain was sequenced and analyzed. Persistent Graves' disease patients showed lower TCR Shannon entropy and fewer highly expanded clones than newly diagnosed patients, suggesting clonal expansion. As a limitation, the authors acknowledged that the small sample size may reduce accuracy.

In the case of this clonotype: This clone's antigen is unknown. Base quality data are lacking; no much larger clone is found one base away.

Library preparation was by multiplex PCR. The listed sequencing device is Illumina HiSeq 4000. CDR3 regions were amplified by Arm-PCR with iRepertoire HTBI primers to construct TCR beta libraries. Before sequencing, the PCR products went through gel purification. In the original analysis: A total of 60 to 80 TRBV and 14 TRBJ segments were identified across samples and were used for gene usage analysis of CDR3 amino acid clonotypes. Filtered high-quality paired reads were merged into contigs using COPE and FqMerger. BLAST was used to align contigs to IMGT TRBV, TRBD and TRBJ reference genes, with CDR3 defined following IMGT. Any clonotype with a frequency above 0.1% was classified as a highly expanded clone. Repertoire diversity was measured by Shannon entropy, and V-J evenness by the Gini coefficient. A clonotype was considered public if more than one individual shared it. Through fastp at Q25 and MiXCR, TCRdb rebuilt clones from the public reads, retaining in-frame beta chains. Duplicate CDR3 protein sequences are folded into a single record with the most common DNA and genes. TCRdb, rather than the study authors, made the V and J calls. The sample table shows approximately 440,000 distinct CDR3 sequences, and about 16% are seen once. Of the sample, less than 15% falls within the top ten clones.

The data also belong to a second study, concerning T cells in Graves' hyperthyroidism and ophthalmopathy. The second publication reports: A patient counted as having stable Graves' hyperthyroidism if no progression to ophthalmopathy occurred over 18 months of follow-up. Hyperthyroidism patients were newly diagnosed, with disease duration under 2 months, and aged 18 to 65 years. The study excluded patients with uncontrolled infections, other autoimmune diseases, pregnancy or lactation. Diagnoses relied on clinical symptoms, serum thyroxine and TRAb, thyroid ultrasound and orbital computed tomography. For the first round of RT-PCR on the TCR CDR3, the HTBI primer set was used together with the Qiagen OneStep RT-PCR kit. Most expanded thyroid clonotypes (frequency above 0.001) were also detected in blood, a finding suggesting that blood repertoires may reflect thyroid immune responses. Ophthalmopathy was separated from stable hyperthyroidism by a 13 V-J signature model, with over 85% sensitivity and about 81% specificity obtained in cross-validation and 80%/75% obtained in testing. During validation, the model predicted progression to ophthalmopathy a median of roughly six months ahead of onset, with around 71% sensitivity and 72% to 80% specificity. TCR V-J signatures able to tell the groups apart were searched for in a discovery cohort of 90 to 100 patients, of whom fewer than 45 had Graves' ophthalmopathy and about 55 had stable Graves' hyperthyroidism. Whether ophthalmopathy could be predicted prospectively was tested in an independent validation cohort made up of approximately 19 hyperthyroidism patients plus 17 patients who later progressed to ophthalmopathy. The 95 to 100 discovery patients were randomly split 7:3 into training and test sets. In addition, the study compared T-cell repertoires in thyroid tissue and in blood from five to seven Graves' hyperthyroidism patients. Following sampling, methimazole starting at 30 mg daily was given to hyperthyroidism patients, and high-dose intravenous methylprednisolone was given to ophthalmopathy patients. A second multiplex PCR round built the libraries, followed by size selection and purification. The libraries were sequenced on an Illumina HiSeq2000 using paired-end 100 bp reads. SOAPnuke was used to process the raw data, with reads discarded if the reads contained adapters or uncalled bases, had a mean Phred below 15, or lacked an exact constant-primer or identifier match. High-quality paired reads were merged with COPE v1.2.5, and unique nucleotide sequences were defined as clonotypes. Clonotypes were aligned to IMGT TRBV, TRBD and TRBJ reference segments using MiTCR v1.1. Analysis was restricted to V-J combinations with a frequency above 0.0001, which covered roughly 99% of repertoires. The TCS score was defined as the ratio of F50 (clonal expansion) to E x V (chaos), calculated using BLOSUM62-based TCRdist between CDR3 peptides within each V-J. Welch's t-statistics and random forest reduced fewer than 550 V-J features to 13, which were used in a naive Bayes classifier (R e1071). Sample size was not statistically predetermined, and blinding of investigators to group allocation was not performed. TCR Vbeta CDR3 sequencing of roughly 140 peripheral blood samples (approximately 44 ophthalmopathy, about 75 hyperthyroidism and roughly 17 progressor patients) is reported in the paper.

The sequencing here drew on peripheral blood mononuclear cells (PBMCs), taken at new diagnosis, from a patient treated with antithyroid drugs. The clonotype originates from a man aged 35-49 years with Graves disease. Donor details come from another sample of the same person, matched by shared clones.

The DNA sequence is as follows: TGTGCCAGCAGCTCCGACAGTTCGTATGGCTACACCTTC. Protein translation: CASSSDSSYGYTF. The rearrangement combines TRBV7-9 with TRBJ1-2; a weak D assignment points to TRBD1 (5 bases agree). CDR1 is given as SEHNR and CDR2 as FQNEAQ, both from the germline V gene (reference sequence). V and J are truncated by 4 bases and 5 bases respectively, leaving an intervening sequence of 11 bases. Including the terminal cysteine and phenylalanine, the CDR3 comprises 13 residues. Solely the CDR3 DNA is kept, with 39 bases framed from the first base.